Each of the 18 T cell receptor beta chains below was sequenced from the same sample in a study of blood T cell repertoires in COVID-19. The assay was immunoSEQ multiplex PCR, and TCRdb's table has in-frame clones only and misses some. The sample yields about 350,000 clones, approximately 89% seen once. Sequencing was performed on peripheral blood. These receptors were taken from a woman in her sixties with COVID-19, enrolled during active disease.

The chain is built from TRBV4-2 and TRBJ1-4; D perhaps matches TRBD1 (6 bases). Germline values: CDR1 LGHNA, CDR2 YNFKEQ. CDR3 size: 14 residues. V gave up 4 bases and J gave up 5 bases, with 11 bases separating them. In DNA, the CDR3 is TGTGCCAGCAGCCTGGACAGTCGAAATGAAAAACTGTTTTTT. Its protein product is CASSLDSRNEKLFF.

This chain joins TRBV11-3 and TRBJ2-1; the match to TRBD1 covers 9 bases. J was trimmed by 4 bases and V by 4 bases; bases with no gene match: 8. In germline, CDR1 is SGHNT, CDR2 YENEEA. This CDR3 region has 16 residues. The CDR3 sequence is CASSSTGTGYYNEQFF. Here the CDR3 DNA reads TGTGCCAGCAGCTCAACGGGGACAGGGTATTACAATGAGCAGTTCTTC.

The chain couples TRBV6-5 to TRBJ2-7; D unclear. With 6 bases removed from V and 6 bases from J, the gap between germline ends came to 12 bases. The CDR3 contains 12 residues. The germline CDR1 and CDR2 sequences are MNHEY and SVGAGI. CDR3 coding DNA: TGTGCCAGCAGGGGCCCGACCCTCGAGCAGTACTTC. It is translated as CASRGPTLEQYF.

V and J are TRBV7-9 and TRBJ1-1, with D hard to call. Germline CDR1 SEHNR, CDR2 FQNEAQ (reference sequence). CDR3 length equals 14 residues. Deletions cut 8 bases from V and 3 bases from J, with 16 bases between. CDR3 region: CASLGGNPHTEAFF. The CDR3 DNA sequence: TGTGCCAGCCTGGGAGGCAACCCCCACACTGAAGCTTTCTTT.

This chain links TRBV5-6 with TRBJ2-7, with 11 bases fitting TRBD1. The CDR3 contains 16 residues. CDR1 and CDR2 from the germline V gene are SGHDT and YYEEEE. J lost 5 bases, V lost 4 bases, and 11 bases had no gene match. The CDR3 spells CASSPDSGQGAHEQYF. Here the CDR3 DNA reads TGTGCCAGCAGCCCTGATTCAGGACAGGGGGCCCACGAGCAGTACTTC.

DNA of the CDR3: TGTGCCAGCAGCTCCCGGACAGGAGGAGGTCCCCTCCACTTT. Translated: CASSSRTGGGPLHF. V usage is TRBV3-1 (or the pseudogene TRBV3-2) and J usage is TRBJ1-6, with TRBD1 identical over 7 bases. Looked up from germline, CDR1 is LGHDT and CDR2 is YNNKEL (reference sequence). Germline trimming cut 5 bases from V and 13 bases from J; bases unmatched to any gene: 11. The CDR3 runs 14 residues.

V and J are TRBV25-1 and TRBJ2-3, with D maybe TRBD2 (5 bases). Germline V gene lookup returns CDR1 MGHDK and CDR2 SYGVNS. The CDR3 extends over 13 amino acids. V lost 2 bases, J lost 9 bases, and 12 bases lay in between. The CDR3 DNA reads TGTGCCAGCAGTGAAGGGAGAGTTCTAACGCAGTATTTT. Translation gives CASSEGRVLTQYF.

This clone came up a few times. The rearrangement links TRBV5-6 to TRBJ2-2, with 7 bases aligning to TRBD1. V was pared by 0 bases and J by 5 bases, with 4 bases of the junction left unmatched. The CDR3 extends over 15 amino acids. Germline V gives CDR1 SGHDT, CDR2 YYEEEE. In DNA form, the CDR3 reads TGTGCCAGCAGCTTGGAGGGCAGGGGGACCGGGGAGCTGTTTTTT. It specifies CASSLEGRGTGELFF.

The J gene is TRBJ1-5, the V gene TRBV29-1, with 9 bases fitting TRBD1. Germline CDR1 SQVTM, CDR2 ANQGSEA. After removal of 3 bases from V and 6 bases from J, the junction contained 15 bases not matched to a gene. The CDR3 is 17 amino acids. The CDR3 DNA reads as TGCAGCGTTGACTCCCGGGACAGGGACGGAAAAAGTCAGCCCCAGCATTTT. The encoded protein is CSVDSRDRDGKSQPQHF.

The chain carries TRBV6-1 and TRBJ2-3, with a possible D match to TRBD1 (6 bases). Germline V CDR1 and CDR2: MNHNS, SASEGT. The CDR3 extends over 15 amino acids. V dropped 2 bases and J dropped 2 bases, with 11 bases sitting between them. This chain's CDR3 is CASSESRQATDTQYF. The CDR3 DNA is TGTGCCAGCAGTGAAAGCAGACAGGCCACAGATACGCAGTATTTT.

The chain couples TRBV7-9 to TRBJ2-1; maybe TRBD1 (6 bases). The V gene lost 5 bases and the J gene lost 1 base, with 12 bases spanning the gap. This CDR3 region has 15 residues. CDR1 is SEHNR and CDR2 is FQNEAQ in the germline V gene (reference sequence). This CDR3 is CASSPPTGSYNEQFF. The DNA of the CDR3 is TGTGCCAGCAGCCCACCGACAGGATCCTACAATGAGCAGTTCTTC.

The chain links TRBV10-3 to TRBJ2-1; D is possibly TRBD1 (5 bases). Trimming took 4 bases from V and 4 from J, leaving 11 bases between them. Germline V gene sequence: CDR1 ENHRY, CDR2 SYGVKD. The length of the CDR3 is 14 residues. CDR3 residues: CAISGQMSYNEQFF. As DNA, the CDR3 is TGTGCCATCAGTGGACAGATGTCTTACAATGAGCAGTTCTTC.

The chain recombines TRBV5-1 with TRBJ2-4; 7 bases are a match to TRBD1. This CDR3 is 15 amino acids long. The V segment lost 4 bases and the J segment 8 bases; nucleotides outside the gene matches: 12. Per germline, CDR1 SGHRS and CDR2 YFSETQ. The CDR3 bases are TGCGCCAGCAGCCCTCCTGGACAGGCAGGGGACATTCAGTACTTC. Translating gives CASSPPGQAGDIQYF. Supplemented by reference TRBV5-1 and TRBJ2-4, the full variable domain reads KAGVTQTPRYLIKTRGQQVTLSCSPISGHRSVSWYQQTPGQGLQFLFEYFSETQRNKGNFPGRFSGRQFSNSRSEMNVSTLELGDSALYLCASSPPGQAGDIQYFGAGTRLSVL.

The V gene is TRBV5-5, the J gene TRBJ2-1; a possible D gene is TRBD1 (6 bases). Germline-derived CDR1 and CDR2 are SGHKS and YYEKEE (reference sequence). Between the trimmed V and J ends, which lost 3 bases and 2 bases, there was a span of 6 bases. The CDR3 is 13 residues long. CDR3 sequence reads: CASSWDTYNEQFF. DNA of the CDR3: TGTGCCAGCAGCTGGGACACCTACAATGAGCAGTTCTTC.

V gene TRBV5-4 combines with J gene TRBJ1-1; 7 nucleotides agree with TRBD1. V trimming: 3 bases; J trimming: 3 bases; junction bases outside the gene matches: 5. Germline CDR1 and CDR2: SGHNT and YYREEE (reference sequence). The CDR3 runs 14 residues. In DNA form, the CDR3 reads TGTGCCAGCAGCTCGACAGGGCCTGACACTGAAGCTTTCTTT. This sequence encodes CASSSTGPDTEAFF.

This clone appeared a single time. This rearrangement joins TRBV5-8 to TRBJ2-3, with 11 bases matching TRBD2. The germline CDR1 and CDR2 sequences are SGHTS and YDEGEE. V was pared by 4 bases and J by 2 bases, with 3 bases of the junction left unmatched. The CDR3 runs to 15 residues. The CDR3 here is CASSRLAGTTDTQYF. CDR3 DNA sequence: TGTGCCAGCAGCAGACTAGCGGGGACCACAGATACGCAGTATTTT. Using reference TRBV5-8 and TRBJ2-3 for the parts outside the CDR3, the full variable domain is EAGVTQSPTHLIKTRGQQATLRCSPISGHTSVYWYQQALGLGLQFLLWYDEGEERNRGNFPPRFSGRQFPNYSSELNVNALELEDSALYLCASSRLAGTTDTQYFGPGTRLTVL.

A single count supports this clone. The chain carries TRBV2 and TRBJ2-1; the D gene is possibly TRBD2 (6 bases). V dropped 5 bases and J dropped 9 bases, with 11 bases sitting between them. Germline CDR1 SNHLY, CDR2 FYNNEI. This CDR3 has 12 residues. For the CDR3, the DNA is TGTGCCAGCAGTTTGACTAGGTCTGAGCAGTTCTTC. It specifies CASSLTRSEQFF.

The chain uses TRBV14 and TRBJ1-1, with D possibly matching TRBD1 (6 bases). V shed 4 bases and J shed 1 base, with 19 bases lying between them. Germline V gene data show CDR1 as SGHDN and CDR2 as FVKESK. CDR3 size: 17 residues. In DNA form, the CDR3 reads TGTGCCAGCAGCCCCTCTAAGGGGGTAAGTCGGAACACTGAAGCTTTCTTT. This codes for CASSPSKGVSRNTEAFF.